Here is one T cell receptor (beta chain) with its context. The CDR3 is 13 residues long. From germline, CDR1 is SQVTM and CDR2 ANQGSEA. The ends were cut back, 4 bases at V and 0 bases at J, with 6 bases in the middle. Amplified TCR beta CDR3 regions came from RNA transcripts. HTBI primers were the set used in a first-round RT-PCR of the TCR CDR3. TCRdb fed the multiplex PCR reads into MiXCR, producing one record per CDR3 protein. The sample consists of about 350,000 distinct CDR3 sequences, about 18% of them appearing once. The data stem from a study of T cells in Graves' hyperthyroidism and ophthalmopathy.

The source of this sequence is a woman between 25 and 40 years old with Graves' hyperthyroidism that later progressed to Graves' ophthalmopathy. The chain recombines TRBV29-1 with TRBJ2-2, with TRBD1 as a possible D gene (5 bases). Sequencing was performed on blood. CDR3 sequence reads: CSVAQANTGELFF. The DNA for the CDR3 is TGCAGCGTTGCACAGGCGAACACCGGGGAGCTGTTTTTT.